These 5 T cell receptor beta chains were all obtained from the same sample, sequenced in a study of T cell repertoires and HLA-DP antigens. These receptors have no identified antigens. Profiling relied on immunoSEQ multiplex PCR, and the TCRdb table lists in-frame clones only, not all of them. The profile shows 90,000 to 130,000 clones, around 93% of them singletons. Material: CD4+ T cells from PBMCs. The source of these receptors is a woman under 30 in good health and CMV-seronegative.

The V gene is TRBV6-6, the J gene TRBJ2-5; 8 bases agree with TRBD1. This CDR3 contains 16 residues. V was clipped by 6 bases and J by 5 bases; unmatched bases: 14. CDR1 is MNHNY, CDR2 SVGAGI, per germline (reference sequence). CDR3 coding DNA: TGTGCCAGCAGCCAATTGAACAGGGGGGCCGGGGAGACCCAGTACTTC. Translation gives CASSQLNRGAGETQYF.

V gene TRBV7-6 combines with J gene TRBJ2-3; no reliable D call. CDR3 length: 13 amino acids. Per germline, CDR1 SGHVS and CDR2 FNYEAQ. V dropped 0 bases and J dropped 5 bases, with 6 bases sitting between them. CDR3 in DNA: TGTGCCAGCAGCTTAGCAAGGGAAGATACGCAGTATTTT. It translates to CASSLAREDTQYF.

V is TRBV6-1 and J is TRBJ2-1; D is possibly TRBD1 or TRBD2 (5 bases each). Germline values: CDR1 MNHNS, CDR2 SASEGT. V was pared by 8 bases and J by 5 bases, with 19 bases between. This CDR3 contains 15 residues. The CDR3 coding sequence is TGTGCCAGCCGACGGGGCCCCGATATTAACAATGAGCAGTTCTTC. This gives the protein CASRRGPDINNEQFF.

V gene TRBV11-3 combines with J gene TRBJ2-5; 7 bases are a match to TRBD1. CDR1 SGHNT and CDR2 YENEEA come from the germline V gene. CDR3 length equals 13 residues. After removal of 5 bases from V and 7 bases from J, the junction contained 7 bases not matched to a gene. The CDR3 DNA is TGTGCCAGCAGCCGGACAGGCCCAGGGACCCAGTACTTC. It translates to CASSRTGPGTQYF.

This chain connects TRBV28 to TRBJ2-2; D call uncertain. The V gene's germline CDR1 is MDHEN and CDR2 SYDVKM. V lost 2 bases and J lost 9, with 13 bases in between. This CDR3 has 14 residues. CDR3 amino acids: CASSLNAVFRELFF. The CDR3, as DNA: TGTGCCAGCAGTTTAAATGCGGTCTTCCGGGAGCTGTTTTTT.